Sequencing of this T cell receptor (beta chain) was carried out in a study of PD-1 blockade in classical Hodgkin lymphoma. Time point specified: cycle 4 day 1 (C4D1), after six to seven weeks of nivolumab. Patients all relapsed after autologous stem cell transplantation, and there was variation in brentuximab vedotin exposure. The length of the CDR3 is 14 residues. Germline CDR1 reads SGHAT; CDR2 reads FQNNGV. The ends were cut back, 4 bases at V and 8 bases at J, with 16 bases in the middle. The assay was immunoSEQ multiplex PCR, and TCRdb's table has in-frame clones only and misses some. The data show about 64,000 clones, with more than 80% seen just once and 6.5% to 9.5% held by the top ten.

The rearrangement uses TRBV11-2 and TRBJ2-3; D is possibly TRBD2 (6 bases). The sequenced sample was peripheral blood mononuclear cells (PBMCs), obtained before the fourth cycle of nivolumab. The clonotype originates from a human donor with classical Hodgkin lymphoma. The CDR3: CASSSDLATGTQYF. CDR3 bases: TGTGCCAGCAGCTCAGACCTAGCGACTGGTACGCAGTATTTT.